A selection of T cell receptor beta chains follows, all from one sample in a study of sequential checkpoint blockade in melanoma. Profiling relied on immunoSEQ multiplex PCR, and the TCRdb table lists in-frame clones only, not all of them. The data show around 6,300 clones, with 25% to 30% seen just once and 8.1% held by the top ten. Sequencing was performed on tumor tissue (inferred from file names), taken from a patient given nivolumab and ipilimumab in sequence. Receptor source: a human donor with melanoma. Each CDR3 is given with its conserved first and last residue. The D gene is left open where the match is weak. Clone size appears in some rows only: once, few, many, or a class for an expanded clone.

len,d_gene,v_gene,j_gene,abundance,CDR3nt,CDR3aa
14,TRBD2,TRBV5-1,TRBJ2-1,few,TGCGCCAGCAGCCCAAGGACTAGTACAAATGAGCAGTTCTTC,CASSPRTSTNEQFF
17,TRBD1,TRBV28,TRBJ2-6,few,TGTGCCAGCAGTTTTGGGACAGGGAAAACTGGGGCCAACGTCCTGACTTTC,CASSFGTGKTGANVLTF
13,-,TRBV7-1,TRBJ2-7,many,TGTGCCAGCAGCCTCTCGTACTCCTACGAGCAGTACTTC,CASSLSYSYEQYF
14,-,TRBV6-8,TRBJ1-5,-,TGTGCCAGCAGTTACTCTCCAAACTCTCAGCCCCAGCATTTT,CASSYSPNSQPQHF
15,-,TRBV11-3,TRBJ2-5,many,TGTGCCAGCAGCTTCTCCGGGACAAGCCGGGAGACCCAGTACTTC,CASSFSGTSRETQYF
16,-,TRBV18,TRBJ2-1,-,TGTGCCAGCTCACCACCGTCGGCTAGGGCCTACAATGAGCAGTTCTTC,CASSPPSARAYNEQFF
15,TRBD1,TRBV9,TRBJ2-5,-,TGTGCCAGCAGCGGACAGGCCAGGGGGTTAGAGACCCAGTACTTC,CASSGQARGLETQYF
15,TRBD2,TRBV11-1,TRBJ2-7,many,TGTGCCAGCAGCTTGACGCCCGGGGGGACCTACGAGCAGTACTTC,CASSLTPGGTYEQYF
14,-,TRBV29-1,TRBJ1-3,-,TGCAGCGTTGATCGTGGTAGCTCTGGAAACACCATATATTTT,CSVDRGSSGNTIYF
17,-,TRBV19,TRBJ1-4,-,TGTGCCAGTAGTATCCTACTACCAGGAAACTCTAATGAAAAACTGTTTTTT,CASSILLPGNSNEKLFF
16,TRBD1,TRBV2,TRBJ2-5,-,TGTGCCAGCAGTGAAGGGGCAGGGGGAAGGGAAGAGACCCAGTACTTC,CASSEGAGGREETQYF
15,-,TRBV30,TRBJ2-7,-,TGTGCCTGGAGTCCGCCAGTCTGGGGGTCCTACGAGCAGTACTTC,CAWSPPVWGSYEQYF
14,-,TRBV11-3,TRBJ2-3,few,TGTGCTAGCAGCTTATCAGGGGTAGCGGATACGCAGTATTTT,CASSLSGVADTQYF
11,TRBD1,TRBV6-7,TRBJ2-3,few,TGTGCCACCCTGCAGGGGGCTACGCAGTATTTT,CATLQGATQYF
15,-,TRBV19,TRBJ1-6,few,TGTGCCAGTAGGCGACCGCAGCCTTGGAATTCACCCCTCCACTTT,CASRRPQPWNSPLHF
17,TRBD2,TRBV18,TRBJ2-7,-,TGTGCCAGCTCCGGGGGGAGGGCCGAAACGGGCCCCTACGAGCAGTACTTC,CASSGGRAETGPYEQYF
14,-,TRBV11-3,TRBJ2-1,few,TGTGCCAGCAGCATAGACCCGGATGGACAGGAGCAGTTCTTC,CASSIDPDGQEQFF
14,TRBD1,TRBV29-1,TRBJ1-1,-,TGCAGCGGGGGGACAGGGATTTTGGGCACTGAAGCTTTCTTT,CSGGTGILGTEAFF
15,-,TRBV11-3,TRBJ2-2,few,TGTGCCAGCAGCACAACAGGGGAGGGCACCGGGGAGCTGTTTTTT,CASSTTGEGTGELFF
15,-,TRBV4-1,TRBJ2-5,many,TGCGCCAGCAGCCAAGACCCAGCTGGGGGGGAGACCCAGTACTTC,CASSQDPAGGETQYF
13,-,TRBV28,TRBJ1-2,few,TGTGCCAGCAGCCTCGGCAGCCTCTATGGCTACACCTTC,CASSLGSLYGYTF
14,-,TRBV19,TRBJ1-1,medium-sized,TGTGCCAGTAGTATAGTGGGGTCAGATGAGGAAGCTTTCTTT,CASSIVGSDEEAFF
13,-,TRBV6-8,TRBJ2-7,-,TGTGCCAGCAGTGAGCGAGGCTCCTCCGAGCAGTACTTC,CASSERGSSEQYF
18,TRBD1,TRBV11-3,TRBJ1-3,many,TGTGCCAGCAGCTTGGTCCTCTCAGACAGGGGGCCTGGAAACACCATATATTTT,CASSLVLSDRGPGNTIYF
12,-,TRBV30,TRBJ1-1,few,TGTGCCTGGACCCGTCAGACCCTTGAAGCTTTCTTT,CAWTRQTLEAFF
14,-,TRBV11-3,TRBJ2-1,few,TGTGCCAGCAGCCCTACAATGAGGTACAATGAGCAGTTCTTC,CASSPTMRYNEQFF
15,TRBD1,TRBV6-8,TRBJ2-1,few,TGTGCCAGCAGATTTCCGCGGACAGGGGTGGATGAGCAGTTCTTC,CASRFPRTGVDEQFF
12,-,TRBV12-5,TRBJ2-7,few,TGTGCTAGCGGAGGGGGGTCCTACGAGCAGTACTTC,CASGGGSYEQYF
14,-,TRBV11-3,TRBJ2-5,many,TGTGCCAGCAGCTTAGGGACTCATCAAGAGACCCAGTACTTC,CASSLGTHQETQYF
12,-,TRBV29-1,TRBJ2-7,-,TGCAGCGTTGAAGATGGGGAGTACGAGCAGTACTTC,CSVEDGEYEQYF
15,TRBD2,TRBV19,TRBJ2-7,-,TGTGCCAGTAGTACTACTAGCGGGGATTACTACGAGCAGTACTTC,CASSTTSGDYYEQYF
14,TRBD2,TRBV7-6,TRBJ2-5,-,TGTGCCAGCAGTTTAGCGGGGGGGCGAGAGACCCAGTACTTC,CASSLAGGRETQYF
15,TRBD1,TRBV19,TRBJ1-6,-,TGTGCCAGTAGTCCCTGGGGACAGGGAAATTCACCCCTCCACTTT,CASSPWGQGNSPLHF
15,TRBD1,TRBV11-3,TRBJ2-7,-,TGTGCTAGCAGCTTCGCCGGGACAGGGGGTTACGAGCAGTACTTC,CASSFAGTGGYEQYF
18,TRBD2,TRBV11-3,TRBJ2-3,many,TGTGCCAGCAGCTTTGGCAGGCTAGCGGGGGCCCTAATGGATACGCAGTATTTT,CASSFGRLAGALMDTQYF
18,TRBD1,TRBV14,TRBJ2-7,-,TGTGCCAGCAGCCAAGATCGGACAGGGGGCACCCTCGGAGACGAGCAGTACTTC,CASSQDRTGGTLGDEQYF
15,TRBD1,TRBV11-3,TRBJ1-2,many,TGTGCCAGCAGTTGGGCGATAGGGGGCGCAAATGGCTACACCTTC,CASSWAIGGANGYTF
13,-,TRBV19,TRBJ2-3,-,TGTGCCAGTAGCCAGCCTGACACAGATACGCAGTATTTT,CASSQPDTDTQYF
21,TRBD1,TRBV14,TRBJ1-1,-,TGTGCCAGCAGCCGGCGAGACGATCAGACAGGGGGCTTTGTCGTGAACACTGAAGCTTTCTTT,CASSRRDDQTGGFVVNTEAFF
16,TRBD1,TRBV6-8,TRBJ2-5,few,TGTGCCAGCAGCCAGTATTGGGACAGGCTCCGAGAGACCCAGTACTTC,CASSQYWDRLRETQYF
15,-,TRBV11-3,TRBJ2-1,medium-sized,TGTGCCAGCAGCTCGGCCACAGGGTATTACAATGAGCAGTTCTTC,CASSSATGYYNEQFF
15,-,TRBV29-1,TRBJ2-3,-,TGCAGCGTTGAAGTGGTGGGAGACACCACAGATACGCAGTATTTT,CSVEVVGDTTDTQYF
18,TRBD2,TRBV5-1,TRBJ2-1,-,TGCGCCAGCAGCTTGGGGGAGGGAGCCGCATATCTAAACAATGAGCAGTTCTTC,CASSLGEGAAYLNNEQFF
15,TRBD1,TRBV11-3,TRBJ2-7,medium-sized,TGTGCCAGCAGCTTATACGACAGGGCCAACTACGAGCAGTACTTC,CASSLYDRANYEQYF
15,TRBD1,TRBV5-1,TRBJ1-4,-,TGCGCCAGCAGCTTGGACGGACAGGGGGGAGGAAAACTGTTTTTT,CASSLDGQGGGKLFF